Presented here are 9 T cell receptor beta chains from one specimen sequenced in a study of cytotoxic CD8 clonotypes in ibrutinib-treated CLL. The protocol was immunoSEQ multiplex PCR, while the TCRdb copy is restricted to in-frame clones and leaves out a portion. The table includes 200,000 to 250,000 clones, 70% detected once. Specimen: PBMCs, collected after 12 months of ibrutinib treatment. These TCRs come from a human donor with chronic lymphocytic leukemia.

The chain carries TRBV7-9 and TRBJ2-4; possibly TRBD1 for D (6 bases). Germline V CDR1 and CDR2: SEHNR, FQNEAQ (reference sequence). There are 13 residues in the CDR3. V was pared by 0 bases and J by 9 bases, with 9 bases between. The CDR3 here is CASSLADSTIQYF. In DNA, the CDR3 is TGTGCCAGCAGCTTAGCGGACAGTACCATTCAGTACTTC.

This clone was detected only a few times. The V and J genes are TRBV27 and TRBJ1-6; D call uncertain. Trimming shortened V by 8 bases and J by 6 bases, and 14 bases separated the two germline ends. The V gene's germline CDR1 is MNHEY and CDR2 SMNVEV (reference sequence). The CDR3 runs 14 residues. CDR3 bases: TGTGCCAGCGTCGCAGGTACCGGTAATTCACCCCTCCACTTT. Its protein is CASVAGTGNSPLHF.

This chain joins TRBV9 and TRBJ2-6, with D unresolved. The germline V and J ends were trimmed by 0 bases and 3 bases, with 10 bases remaining between them. The CDR3 consists of 16 residues. Germline V gene sequence: CDR1 SGDLS, CDR2 YYNGEE. Written as DNA, the CDR3 is TGTGCCAGCAGCGTAGACCCGATTGGTGGGGCCAACGTCCTGACTTTC. Amino acids: CASSVDPIGGANVLTF.

The J gene is TRBJ1-3, the V gene TRBV9; D uncertain. The CDR3 spans 15 residues. The V gene lost 4 bases and the J gene lost 4 bases, with 15 bases spanning the gap. The germline CDR1 and CDR2 sequences are SGDLS and YYNGEE. The DNA for the CDR3 is TGTGCCAGCAGCACCCACCAGTCAAAGGGAAACACCATATATTTT. It yields the protein CASSTHQSKGNTIYF.

This clone was detected a few times. V usage is TRBV7-2 and J usage is TRBJ2-2; D is ambiguous. The germline gives CDR1 SGHTA, CDR2 FQGNSA. The CDR3 has 14 residues. The CDR3 DNA sequence: TGTGCTTCTGTGAGGCGCACGAACACCGGGGAGCTGTTTTTT. This codes for CASVRRTNTGELFF.

This clone was seen a handful of times. The gene calls are TRBV27 and TRBJ2-7; tentatively, D is TRBD2 (5 bases). Trimming took 7 bases from V and 3 from J, leaving 19 bases between them. CDR3 length: 15 residues. CDR1 and CDR2 from the germline V gene are MNHEY and SMNVEV (reference sequence). This CDR3 reads CASTPLGGSGYEQYF. CDR3 bases: TGTGCCAGCACCCCTCTGGGTGGGAGTGGCTACGAGCAGTACTTC.

J is TRBJ1-1 and V is TRBV10-2; 10 positions agree with TRBD1. This CDR3 spans 15 amino acids. Germline trimming cut 5 bases from V and 3 bases from J; bases unmatched to any gene: 6. Looked up from germline, CDR1 is WSHSY and CDR2 is SAAADI. The CDR3 nucleotides are TGCGCCAGCAGTAATCCGGGACAGGGGTACACTGAAGCTTTCTTT. It yields the protein CASSNPGQGYTEAFF.

This clone was detected only a few times. This chain joins TRBV5-1 and TRBJ1-2; a possible D gene is TRBD1 (5 bases). The V end was cut by 3 bases, the J end by 1 base, with 7 bases between. The CDR3 consists of 13 residues. Germline-derived CDR1 and CDR2 are SGHRS and YFSETQ. This CDR3 is CASSSDINYGYTF. The DNA for the CDR3 is TGCGCCAGCAGCTCGGACATTAACTATGGCTACACCTTC.

The DNA of the CDR3 is TGTGCCAGCAGCCGCACAGAAGGGATCACAGATACGCAGTATTTT. It translates to CASSRTEGITDTQYF. The rearrangement joins TRBV9 to TRBJ2-3; D gene unclear. Looked up from germline, CDR1 is SGDLS and CDR2 is YYNGEE. The CDR3 contains 15 residues. With 4 bases removed from V and 2 bases from J, the gap between germline ends came to 14 bases.